A single sample gave rise to the 7 T cell receptor beta chains below, sequenced in a study of blood T cell repertoires in COVID-19. Produced via immunoSEQ multiplex PCR; TCRdb's table is partial and in-frame only. The data contain around 350,000 clones, roughly 86% of them seen just once; the ten biggest clones take up 2.5% to 3.5%. The material sequenced was peripheral blood. Source of these receptors: a human donor in a cohort sampled during active COVID-19.

The V call is TRBV5-4, the J call TRBJ1-3, with 10 bases fitting TRBD1. V lost 4 bases and J lost 9; bases outside the gene matches: 7. Germline V lookup: CDR1 SGHNT, CDR2 YYREEE (reference sequence). This CDR3 has 14 residues. The CDR3 is CASSKDRGQVTIYF. DNA of the CDR3: TGTGCCAGCAGCAAAGACAGGGGGCAGGTCACCATATATTTT.

In the case of this clone: Other nucleotide sequences in the sample specify the same CDR3. V is TRBV11-2 and J is TRBJ2-7; D unclear. The germline V gene has CDR1 SGHAT and CDR2 FQNNGV. V lost 4 bases, J lost 2 bases, and 6 bases lay in between. This CDR3 has 12 amino acids. CDR3 nucleotide sequence: TGTGCCAGCAGCTCCCGCGCCTACGAGCAGTACTTC. As protein: CASSSRAYEQYF.

The chain carries TRBV5-1 and TRBJ1-1; 8 positions match TRBD1. The CDR3 length is 15 residues. V lost 3 bases and J lost 4; bases outside the gene matches: 8. Per germline, CDR1 SGHRS and CDR2 YFSETQ. CDR3 nucleotides: TGCGCCAGCAGCTCCCCTCAAACAGGGGGCACTGAAGCTTTCTTT. Translation: CASSSPQTGGTEAFF.

This sequence joins TRBV10-3 and TRBJ1-1; D might be TRBD1 (5 bases). V lost 2 bases to trimming and J lost 5 bases, with 12 bases between them. The CDR3 is 14 residues long. The germline V gene has CDR1 ENHRY and CDR2 SYGVKD. CDR3 nucleotide sequence: TGTGCCATCAGTGAGGTTCAGGGAAGTACTGAAGCTTTCTTT. This translates into CAISEVQGSTEAFF.

CDR3 residues: CASSLRIWTSGAYNEQFF. DNA for the CDR3: TGTGCCAGCAGCTTACGGATTTGGACTAGCGGGGCCTACAATGAGCAGTTCTTC. This chain joins TRBV11-2 and TRBJ2-1, with 12 nucleotides matching TRBD2. CDR1 is SGHAT and CDR2 is FQNNGV in the germline V gene. V was clipped by 2 bases and J by 2 bases; unmatched bases: 7. The CDR3 is 18 amino acids. Full variable domain (rest looked up from reference TRBV11-2 and TRBJ2-1): EAGVAQSPRYKIIEKRQSVAFWCNPISGHATLYWYQQILGQGPKLLIQFQNNGVVDDSQLPKDRFSAERLKGVDSTLKIQPAKLEDSAVYLCASSLRIWTSGAYNEQFFGPGTRLTVL.

The rearrangement links TRBV19 to TRBJ2-4, with a possible D match to TRBD1 (5 bases). Germline V gives CDR1 LNHDA, CDR2 SQIVND (reference sequence). V lost 2 bases and J 0 bases, leaving 17 bases between the germline ends. The CDR3 is 18 amino acids. The CDR3 here is CASSIPSWGDLAKNIQYF. In DNA, the CDR3 is TGTGCCAGTAGTATACCCAGCTGGGGCGACTTAGCCAAAAACATTCAGTACTTC.

The genes are TRBV12-3 or TRBV12-4 and TRBJ1-5; no definite D call. CDR3 length equals 13 residues. The germline V and J ends were trimmed by 4 bases and 4 bases, with 8 bases remaining between them. CDR3 sequence: CASSYSPNQPQHF. The DNA for the CDR3 is TGTGCCAGCAGTTATAGCCCTAATCAGCCCCAGCATTTT.